The 11 T cell receptor beta chains listed next were all sequenced from one sample in a study of T cell repertoires in cytomegalovirus infection. No antigen has been assigned to these receptors. TCRdb passed the reads through MiXCR, listing each CDR3 protein once. Of nearly 700,000 distinct CDR3 sequences listed, around 32% are singletons. This specimen was cultured PBMCs, taken from culture after CMV antigen stimulation. The receptors shown here come from a human donor in good health (CMV status not recorded). Some clones in this sample may be carry-over from other donors' samples.

This chain joins TRBV5-4 and TRBJ2-2; 7 positions agree with TRBD1. The J segment lost 8 bases and the V segment lost 3 bases, leaving 10 bases of the junction unmatched. The CDR3 contains 15 residues. Germline-derived CDR1 and CDR2 are SGHNT and YYREEE (reference sequence). CDR3: CASSSWTGRSGELFF. CDR3 in DNA: TGTGCCAGCAGCTCTTGGACAGGCCGGTCGGGGGAGCTGTTTTTT.

This clonotype was picked up many times. The J gene is TRBJ2-4, the V gene TRBV7-2, with a possible D match to TRBD1 (5 bases). V was clipped by 9 bases and J by 5 bases, with 11 bases between them. This CDR3 has 12 residues. CDR1 and CDR2 (germline): SGHTA, FQGNSA. The CDR3 DNA sequence: TGTGCCAGTCGTATGACAGAAAACATTCAGTACTTC. Protein product: CASRMTENIQYF.

This clonotype was detected only a few times. The V and J genes are TRBV11-2 and TRBJ2-1; 9 bases are a match to TRBD2. After removal of 4 bases from V and 3 bases from J, the junction contained 7 bases not matched to a gene. This CDR3 comprises 16 residues. Germline V gives CDR1 SGHAT, CDR2 FQNNGV. The CDR3 loop reads CASSWNKRGVYNEQFF. The CDR3 region has the DNA TGTGCCAGCAGCTGGAACAAGCGGGGGGTCTACAATGAGCAGTTCTTC. The full variable domain, its missing parts supplied by reference TRBV11-2 and TRBJ2-1, is EAGVAQSPRYKIIEKRQSVAFWCNPISGHATLYWYQQILGQGPKLLIQFQNNGVVDDSQLPKDRFSAERLKGVDSTLKIQPAKLEDSAVYLCASSWNKRGVYNEQFFGPGTRLTVL.

A few counts support this clonotype. The chain joins TRBV7-9 to TRBJ2-1, with 10 bases lining up with TRBD1. The length of the CDR3 is 17 residues. Germline V gene sequence: CDR1 SEHNR, CDR2 FQNEAQ (reference sequence). V lost 5 bases to trimming and J lost 2 bases; unmatched junction nucleotides: 9. This CDR3 reads CASSRSRDRGPYNEQFF. Written as DNA, the CDR3 is TGTGCCAGCAGCCGTTCCCGGGACAGGGGCCCCTACAATGAGCAGTTCTTC.

This clonotype has only a few counts. The chain uses TRBV6-2 or TRBV6-3 and TRBJ2-7; TRBD1 might be the D (6 bases). V was pared by 5 bases and J by 3 bases, with 8 bases between. This CDR3 comprises 12 residues. Germline V CDR1 and CDR2: MNHEY, SVGEGT. CDR3 DNA: TGTGCCAGCAGTCGGGACATCTACGAGCAGTACTTC. This translates into CASSRDIYEQYF.

This chain connects TRBV20-1 to TRBJ2-3, with a tentative D call TRBD1 (5 bases). Germline CDR1 reads DFQATT; CDR2 reads SNEGSKA (reference sequence). The CDR3 totals 18 residues. The germline V and J ends were trimmed by 1 base and 0 bases, with 20 bases remaining between them. The CDR3 coding sequence is TGCAGTGCTAGAGCTAAGGGGTTCGGATGGATTAGCACAGATACGCAGTATTTT. Protein: CSARAKGFGWISTDTQYF.

V gene TRBV20-1 combines with J gene TRBJ2-3, with 10 bases matching TRBD2. Germline trimming cut 4 bases from V and 3 bases from J; bases unmatched to any gene: 1. Germline V CDR1 and CDR2: DFQATT, SNEGSKA (reference sequence). This CDR3 spans 13 amino acids. The CDR3 coding sequence is TGCAGTGCTATACTAGCGGGGACAGATACGCAGTATTTT. It translates to CSAILAGTDTQYF.

The chain links TRBV2 to TRBJ1-1, with a tentative D call TRBD1 (5 bases). The CDR3 consists of 14 residues. With 1 base removed from V and 0 bases from J, the gap between germline ends came to 6 bases. Germline assignment: CDR1 SNHLY and CDR2 FYNNEI. For the CDR3, the DNA is TGTGCCAGCAGTGAAGTGACAGTGAACACTGAAGCTTTCTTT. Translation gives CASSEVTVNTEAFF.

This clonotype came up a few times. The chain has TRBV7-9 and TRBJ1-1, with TRBD1 matching over 8 bases. V was pared by 5 bases and J by 7 bases, with 15 bases of the junction left unmatched. This CDR3 comprises 16 residues. The V gene's germline CDR1 is SEHNR and CDR2 FQNEAQ (reference sequence). The CDR3: CASSTRTGYRPNEAFF. CDR3 in DNA: TGTGCCAGCAGCACAAGGACAGGGTACCGTCCGAATGAAGCTTTCTTT.

This chain uses TRBV5-6 with TRBJ2-3, with D possibly TRBD1 on 7 matching bases. Germline assignment: CDR1 SGHDT and CDR2 YYEEEE. V gave up 3 bases and J gave up 7 bases, with 9 bases separating them. The CDR3 runs 12 residues. CDR3 sequence: CASSSGGNTQYF. The CDR3 DNA is TGTGCCAGCAGCTCAGGGGGGAATACGCAGTATTTT.

Ten or more counts support this clonotype. The chain couples TRBV6-1 to TRBJ1-5; 10 nucleotides match TRBD1. Trimming cost V 0 bases and J 12 bases; bases outside gene matches: 14. The CDR3 is 17 amino acids. In germline, CDR1 is MNHNS, CDR2 SASEGT. Here the CDR3 DNA reads TGTGCCAGCAGTGAAGCGCTTCGGGGACAGGGGTATAACCTCCAGCATTTT. This codes for CASSEALRGQGYNLQHF.